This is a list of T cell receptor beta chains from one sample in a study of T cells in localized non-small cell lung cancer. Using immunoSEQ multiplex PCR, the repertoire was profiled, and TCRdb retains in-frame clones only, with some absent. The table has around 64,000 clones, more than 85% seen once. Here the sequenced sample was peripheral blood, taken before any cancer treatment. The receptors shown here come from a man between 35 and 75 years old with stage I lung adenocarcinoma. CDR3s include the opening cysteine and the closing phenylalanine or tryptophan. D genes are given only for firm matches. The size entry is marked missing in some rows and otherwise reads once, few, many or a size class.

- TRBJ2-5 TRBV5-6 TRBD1 CASSLTITGGIETQYF TGTGCCAGCAGCTTGACCATAACAGGGGGCATCGAGACCCAGTACTTC
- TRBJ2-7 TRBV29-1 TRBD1 CSVGSGQGTYEQYF TGCAGCGTTGGCTCGGGACAGGGCACCTACGAGCAGTACTTC
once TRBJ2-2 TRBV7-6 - CASSPVGGTTGELFF TGTGCCAGCAGCCCGGTAGGGGGGACCACCGGGGAGCTGTTTTTT
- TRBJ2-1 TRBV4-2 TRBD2 CASSLHLAGGPPSSYNEQFF TGTGCCAGCAGCCTCCATCTAGCGGGAGGGCCACCGAGCTCCTACAATGAGCAGTTCTTC
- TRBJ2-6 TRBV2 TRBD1 CASGDRGEAGANVLTF TGTGCCAGCGGGGACAGGGGAGAGGCGGGGGCCAACGTCCTGACTTTC
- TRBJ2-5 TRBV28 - CASSLDREETQYF TGTGCCAGCAGTTTAGACCGGGAAGAGACCCAGTACTTC
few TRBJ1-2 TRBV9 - CASSVALRAGYTF TGTGCCAGCAGCGTAGCGCTCAGGGCTGGCTACACCTTC
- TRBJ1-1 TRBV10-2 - CASSEVFMNTEAFF TGCGCCAGCAGTGAAGTATTCATGAACACTGAAGCTTTCTTT
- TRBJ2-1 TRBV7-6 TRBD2 CASSSGTSGTYNEQFF TGTGCCAGCAGCTCGGGGACTAGCGGAACTTACAATGAGCAGTTCTTC
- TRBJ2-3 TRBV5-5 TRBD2 CASSPQGTSGGDTQYF TGTGCCAGCAGCCCCCAGGGGACTAGCGGGGGGGATACGCAGTATTTT
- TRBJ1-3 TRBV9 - CASSVGTVGNTIYF TGTGCCAGCAGCGTAGGGACAGTGGGAAACACCATATATTTT
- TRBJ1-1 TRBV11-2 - CASTTWGEVPNTEAFF TGTGCCAGCACAACATGGGGGGAAGTACCGAACACTGAAGCTTTCTTT
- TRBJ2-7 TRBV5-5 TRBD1 CASSLHQGAGEQYF TGTGCCAGCAGCTTGCATCAGGGGGCCGGCGAGCAGTACTTC
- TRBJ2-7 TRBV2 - CASTLLGNGYEQYF TGTGCCAGTACCCTGTTAGGGAATGGGTACGAGCAGTACTTC
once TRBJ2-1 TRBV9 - CASSRGPNEQFF TGTGCCAGCAGCCGTGGTCCCAATGAGCAGTTCTTC
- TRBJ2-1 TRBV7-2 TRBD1 CASSKGQVGNEQFF TGTGCCAGCAGTAAAGGACAGGTAGGCAATGAGCAGTTCTTC
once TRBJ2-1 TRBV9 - CASSETLSSYNEQFF TGTGCCAGCAGCGAGACTCTGAGCTCCTACAATGAGCAGTTCTTC
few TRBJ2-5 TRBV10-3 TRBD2 CAISEFGGGAETQYF TGTGCCATCAGTGAGTTCGGGGGGGGCGCGGAGACCCAGTACTTC
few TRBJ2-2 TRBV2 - CASSGGGRRRTGELFF TGTGCCAGCAGTGGTGGTGGGAGGCGCCGTACCGGGGAGCTGTTTTTT
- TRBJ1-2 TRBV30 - CAWSTGLIYGYTF TGTGCCTGGAGCACAGGGCTCATCTATGGCTACACCTTC
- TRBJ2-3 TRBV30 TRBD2 CAWSDGDYWTSTDTQYF TGTGCCTGGAGTGACGGGGACTATTGGACTAGCACAGATACGCAGTATTTT
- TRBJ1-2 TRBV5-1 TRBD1 CASSLGTGQGYTF TGCGCCAGCAGCTTGGGGACAGGGCAGGGCTACACCTTC
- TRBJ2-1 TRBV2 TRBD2 CASSFNPGTSGRVSYNEQFF TGTGCCAGCAGTTTTAACCCCGGGACTAGCGGGAGGGTCTCCTACAATGAGCAGTTCTTC
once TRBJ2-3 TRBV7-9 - CASSLTSPPSDTQYF TGTGCCAGCAGCTTAACTAGCCCGCCATCAGATACGCAGTATTTT
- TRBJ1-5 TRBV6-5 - CASSSHQPQHF TGTGCCAGCAGTTCCCATCAGCCCCAGCATTTT
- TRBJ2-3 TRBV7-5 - CASSQREGRGDTQYF TGTGCCAGCAGCCAGCGGGAGGGCCGTGGAGATACGCAGTATTTT
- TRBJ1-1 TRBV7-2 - CASEQAGTEAFF TGTGCCAGCGAGCAGGCGGGAACTGAAGCTTTCTTT
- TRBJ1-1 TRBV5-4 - CASTLYNEDTEAFF TGTGCCAGCACCCTATACAACGAGGACACTGAAGCTTTCTTT
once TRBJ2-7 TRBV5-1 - CASRGDTYEQYF TGCGCCTCACGGGGGGACACCTACGAGCAGTACTTC
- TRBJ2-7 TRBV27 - CASSSQGASYEQYF TGTGCCAGCAGTTCTCAGGGAGCATCCTACGAGCAGTACTTC
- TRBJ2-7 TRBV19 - CASTYSSGFPYEQYF TGTGCCAGTACCTATTCATCTGGGTTCCCCTACGAGCAGTACTTC
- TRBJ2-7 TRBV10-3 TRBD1 CAISEGGTGGSEQYF TGTGCCATCAGTGAAGGGGGAACAGGGGGCAGCGAGCAGTACTTC
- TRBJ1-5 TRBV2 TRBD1 CASSLGRDRGRYSNQPQHF TGTGCCAGCAGTCTAGGCCGGGACAGGGGGAGGTATAGCAATCAGCCCCAGCATTTT
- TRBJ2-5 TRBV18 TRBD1 CASSPQQGDVQYF TGTGCCAGCTCACCACAACAGGGGGATGTACAGTACTTC
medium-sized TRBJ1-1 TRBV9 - CASSDDGNTEAFF TGTGCCAGCAGCGACGACGGGAACACTGAAGCTTTCTTT
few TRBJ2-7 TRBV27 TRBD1 CASRYGGQGDYEQYF TGTGCCAGCAGATACGGGGGACAGGGTGACTACGAGCAGTACTTC
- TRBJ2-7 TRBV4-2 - CASSQEPTSTYEQYF TGTGCCAGCAGCCAAGAACCCACCTCTACCTACGAGCAGTACTTC
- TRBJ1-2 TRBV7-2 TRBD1 CASSVQGYGYTF TGTGCCAGCAGCGTACAGGGGTATGGCTACACCTTC
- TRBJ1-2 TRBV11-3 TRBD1 CASSLGGAGQGANGYTF TGTGCCAGCAGCTTAGGAGGCGCGGGACAGGGGGCAAATGGCTACACCTTC
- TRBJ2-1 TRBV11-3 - CASSLGSVADSYNEQFF TGTGCCAGCAGCTTAGGTAGCGTAGCGGATTCCTACAATGAGCAGTTCTTC
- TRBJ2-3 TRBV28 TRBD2 CASSFGLASTDTQYF TGTGCCAGCAGTTTTGGACTAGCGAGCACAGATACGCAGTATTTT
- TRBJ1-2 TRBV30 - CARKPKGGNGYTF TGTGCCCGTAAACCAAAGGGGGGTAATGGCTACACCTTC
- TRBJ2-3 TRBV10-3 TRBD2 CAISEAGGSDTQYF TGTGCCATCAGTGAGGCGGGAGGCTCAGATACGCAGTATTTT
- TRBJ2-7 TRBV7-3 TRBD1 CASSAGQGSGEQYF TGTGCCAGCAGCGCGGGACAGGGGTCGGGGGAGCAGTACTTC
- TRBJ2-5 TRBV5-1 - CASSLVSRETQYF TGCGCCAGCAGCTTGGTGTCGAGGGAGACCCAGTACTTC
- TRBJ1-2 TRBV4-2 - CASSQVKNRAVPSGYTF TGTGCCAGCAGCCAAGTCAAGAACAGGGCAGTCCCCTCTGGCTACACCTTC
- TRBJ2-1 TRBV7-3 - CASSFVNEQFF TGTGCCAGCAGCTTTGTCAATGAGCAGTTCTTC
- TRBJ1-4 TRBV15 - CATSRVRARDEKLFF TGTGCCACCAGCAGAGTCCGGGCCCGCGATGAAAAACTGTTTTTT
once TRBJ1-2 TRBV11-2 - CASSADGIYGYTF TGTGCCAGCAGCGCTGACGGAATCTATGGCTACACCTTC